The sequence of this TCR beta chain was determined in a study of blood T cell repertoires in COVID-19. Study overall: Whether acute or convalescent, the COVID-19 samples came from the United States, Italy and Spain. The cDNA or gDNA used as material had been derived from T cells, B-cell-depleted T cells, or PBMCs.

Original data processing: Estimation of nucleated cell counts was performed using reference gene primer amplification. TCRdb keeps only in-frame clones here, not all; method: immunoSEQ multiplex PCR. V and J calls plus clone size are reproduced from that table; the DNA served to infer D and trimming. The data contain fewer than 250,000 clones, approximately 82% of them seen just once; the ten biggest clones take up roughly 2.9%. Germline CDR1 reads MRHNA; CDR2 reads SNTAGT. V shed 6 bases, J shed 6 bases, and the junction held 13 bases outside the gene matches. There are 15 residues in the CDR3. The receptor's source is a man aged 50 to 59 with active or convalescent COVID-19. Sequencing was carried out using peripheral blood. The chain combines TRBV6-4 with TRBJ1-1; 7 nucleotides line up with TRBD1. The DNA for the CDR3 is TGTGCCAGCAGCGAAACAGGGGCCGGTTGGTCTGAAGCTTTCTTT. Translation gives CASSETGAGWSEAFF.